A few counts support the clone carrying this T cell receptor beta chain. The sample belongs to a study of glioma-infiltrating T cells after dendritic cell vaccination. The table came from immunoSEQ multiplex PCR; TCRdb's copy has only in-frame clones and leaves some out. This sample has about 73,000 clones, with over 75% found just once. PBMC sampling occurred before vaccination, two weeks after the third dose, and at progression. This TCR was recovered from a human donor with glioblastoma. The specimen comprised blood, sampled before dendritic cell vaccination.

The CDR3 DNA is TGTGCCAGCAGCGGCCTGCTAGCGGATACGCAGTATTTT. It translates to CASSGLLADTQYF. V gene TRBV21-1 combines with J gene TRBJ2-3; the table calls TRBD2, which could not be checked here. TRBV21-1 is designated a pseudogene. CDR3 length equals 13 residues.